Given below is one TCR beta chain in context. The same CDR3 also results from other DNA sequences found in this sample. Assay: immunoSEQ multiplex PCR; the TCRdb copy retains only in-frame clones and omits some. The repertoire holds about 1.5 million clones, with roughly 97% as singletons. This sample is part of a study of shared clonotypes between healthy human individuals. V gave up 4 bases and J gave up 5 bases; unmatched junction bases: 1. Germline V gene lookup returns CDR1 GTSNPN and CDR2 SVGIG (reference sequence). This CDR3 has 11 amino acids. V usage is TRBV30 and J usage is TRBJ1-2, with 7 bases identical to TRBD1. The sample comprised naive CD4+ T cells sorted from blood. Subset described: CD45RA+ positively selected. The sequence was collected from a man under 40 in good health. The CDR3 bases are TGTGCCTGGACAGGGGGTTATGGCTACACCTTC. Amino acid sequence: CAWTGGYGYTF.